This T cell receptor beta chain was sequenced for a study of cytomegalovirus exposure and HLA in healthy donors. Study-wide results and limits: Reports showed the classifier diagnosing cytomegalovirus status with high specificity and sensitivity. Earlier results showed most TCR beta V segments being productive about 87% or about 30% of the time.

Regarding this clone: Antigen specificity is unknown.

Looked up from germline, CDR1 is MDHEN and CDR2 is SYDVKM. The V and J ends lost 6 bases and 1 base respectively, with 6 bases between them. This CDR3 region has 12 residues. A multiplex PCR was run with 60 Vbeta primers and 13 Jbeta primers. Assay used: immunoSEQ multiplex PCR; TCRdb lists only in-frame clones, some missing. The repertoire includes around 160,000 clones, more than 75% of them detected once, and 1.4% to 1.5% sits in the top ten. The clonotype was recovered from a male donor in good health and CMV-seronegative. Material for sequencing was PBMCs. This rearrangement joins TRBV28 to TRBJ2-5; D remains ambiguous. The CDR3 DNA sequence: TGTGCCAGCAGGGCCCCCCAAGAGACCCAGTACTTC. This encodes CASRAPQETQYF.